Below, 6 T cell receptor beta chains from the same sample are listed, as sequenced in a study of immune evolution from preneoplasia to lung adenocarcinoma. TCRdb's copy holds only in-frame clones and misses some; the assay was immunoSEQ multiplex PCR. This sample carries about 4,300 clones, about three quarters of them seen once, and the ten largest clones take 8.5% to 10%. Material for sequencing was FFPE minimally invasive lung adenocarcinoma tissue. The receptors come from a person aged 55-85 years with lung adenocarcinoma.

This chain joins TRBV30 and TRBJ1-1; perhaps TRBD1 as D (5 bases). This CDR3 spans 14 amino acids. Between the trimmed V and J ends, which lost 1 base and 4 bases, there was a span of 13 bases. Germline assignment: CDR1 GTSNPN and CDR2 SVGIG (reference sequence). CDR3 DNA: TGTGCCTGGAGTGGGGACCCCCCGGGCACTGAAGCTTTCTTT. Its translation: CAWSGDPPGTEAFF.

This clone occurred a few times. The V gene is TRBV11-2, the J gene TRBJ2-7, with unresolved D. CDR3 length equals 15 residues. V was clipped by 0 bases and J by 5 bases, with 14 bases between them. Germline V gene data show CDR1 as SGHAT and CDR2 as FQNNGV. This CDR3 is CASSLDQPYYHEQYF. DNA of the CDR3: TGTGCCAGCAGCTTAGATCAGCCCTACTACCACGAGCAGTACTTC.

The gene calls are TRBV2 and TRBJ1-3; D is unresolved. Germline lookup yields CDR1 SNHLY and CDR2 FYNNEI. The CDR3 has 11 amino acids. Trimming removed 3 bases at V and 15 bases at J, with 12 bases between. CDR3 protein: CASSDSTAGYF. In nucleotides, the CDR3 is TGTGCCAGCAGTGACTCTACCGCAGGATATTTT.

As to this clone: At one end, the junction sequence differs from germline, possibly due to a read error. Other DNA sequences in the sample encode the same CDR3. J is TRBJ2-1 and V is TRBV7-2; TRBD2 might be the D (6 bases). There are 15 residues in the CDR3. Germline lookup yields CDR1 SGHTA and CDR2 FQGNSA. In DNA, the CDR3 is TGTGCTAGCAGCTTAGACGGGAGCTCCTACAATGAGCAGTTCTTC. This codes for CASSLDGSSYNEQFF. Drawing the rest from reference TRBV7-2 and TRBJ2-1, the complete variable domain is GAGVSQSPSNKVTEKGKDVELRCDPISGHTALYWYRQSLGQGLEFLIYFQGNSAPDKSGLPSDRFSAERTGGSVSTLTIQRTQQEDSAVYLCASSLDGSSYNEQFFGPGTRLTVL.

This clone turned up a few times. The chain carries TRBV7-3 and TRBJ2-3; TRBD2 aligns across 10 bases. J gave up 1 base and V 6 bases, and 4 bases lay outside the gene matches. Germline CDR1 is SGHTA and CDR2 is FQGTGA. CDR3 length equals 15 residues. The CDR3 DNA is TGTGCCAGCAGTTGGCTAGCGGGAGGCACAGATACGCAGTATTTT. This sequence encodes CASSWLAGGTDTQYF. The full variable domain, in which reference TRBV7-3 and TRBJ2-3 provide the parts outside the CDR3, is GAGVSQTPSNKVTEKGKYVELRCDPISGHTALYWYRQSLGQGPEFLIYFQGTGAADDSGLPNDRFFAVRPEGSVSTLKIQRTERGDSAVYLCASSWLAGGTDTQYFGPGTRLTVL.

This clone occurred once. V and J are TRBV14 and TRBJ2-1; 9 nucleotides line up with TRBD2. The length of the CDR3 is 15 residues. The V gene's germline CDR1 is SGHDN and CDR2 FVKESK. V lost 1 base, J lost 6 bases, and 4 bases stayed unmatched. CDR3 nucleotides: TGTGCCAGCAGCCAAGCTGCGGGAGGGCCCAATGAGCAGTTCTTC. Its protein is CASSQAAGGPNEQFF.